The sequence of this T cell receptor (beta chain) was determined in a study of T cells in Graves' hyperthyroidism and ophthalmopathy. Amplification targeted TCR beta CDR3 regions from RNA transcripts. HTBI primers were used for first-round RT-PCR of the TCR CDR3. In TCRdb, the multiplex PCR reads were re-called with MiXCR into one record per CDR3 protein. The sample records around 350,000 distinct CDR3 sequences, over 15% being singletons. This clonotype was recorded at least ten times. Those patients with uncontrolled infection, other autoimmune disease, pregnancy or lactation were excluded. From germline, CDR1 is MNHEY and CDR2 SMNVEV (reference sequence). V was clipped by 2 bases and J by 3 bases, with 8 bases between them. The CDR3 totals 13 residues.

The chain joins TRBV27 to TRBJ2-7; D is undetermined. The sequencing input was blood. The receptor comes from a woman aged 18-35 years with Graves' hyperthyroidism. CDR3 sequence: CASSLTQLYEQYF. The CDR3 DNA sequence: TGTGCCAGCAGTTTAACGCAACTCTACGAGCAGTACTTC.